The 19 T cell receptor beta chains below all came from one sample that was sequenced in a study of low-dose radiotherapy and immunotherapy resistance in tumors. Alpha and beta chains were covered, as first-strand cDNA relied on TRAV- and TRBV-specific primers. For amplifying TCRs, the PCR ran for about 22 cycles with Phusion, which was used together with a constant-region primer and the adapter on the V primers. MiXCR was run by TCRdb on the reads, yielding one entry per CDR3 protein. The table records nearly 95,000 distinct CDR3 sequences, 9.4% of them present only once. The time point: before trial treatment. The sequences come from PBMCs, collected before treatment. The receptors originated from a male donor with prostate cancer.

Remarks on this clonotype: Given a far larger clone just one base away, this is likely a sequencing read error. V and J are TRBV20-1 and TRBJ2-1, with 7 bases matching TRBD2. TRBJ2-5 explains the end of the DNA better; the J call may be wrong. In germline, CDR1 is DFQATT, CDR2 SNEGSKA (reference sequence). This CDR3 spans 14 amino acids. The CDR3: CSANAGAAQETQYF. Written as DNA, the CDR3 is TGCAGTGCTAATGCGGGAGCGGCCCAAGAGACCCAGTACTTC.

This clonotype came up many times. V gene TRBV9 combines with J gene TRBJ2-6; D not resolved. The CDR3 has 16 amino acids. V lost 4 bases and J 0 bases, leaving 11 bases between the germline ends. The germline V gene has CDR1 SGDLS and CDR2 YYNGEE. CDR3 protein: CASSSKSGSGANVLTF. In DNA form, the CDR3 reads TGTGCCAGCAGCTCTAAATCAGGCTCTGGGGCCAACGTCCTGACTTTC.

This clonotype was picked up many times. The rearrangement uses TRBV6-5 and TRBJ1-5; 9 bases are a match to TRBD1. The germline gives CDR1 MNHEY, CDR2 SVGAGI. The CDR3 is 14 residues long. The V segment lost 2 bases and the J segment 5 bases; nucleotides outside the gene matches: 1. CDR3 in amino acids: CASSYGQGYQPQHF. CDR3 sequence (DNA): TGTGCCAGCAGTTACGGACAGGGGTATCAGCCCCAGCATTTT.

On this clonotype: A read error may explain this, as a much larger clone is one base away. The chain recombines TRBV28 with TRBJ2-2; D uncertain. The germline V gene has CDR1 MDHEN and CDR2 SYDVKM. The CDR3 runs to 17 residues. The V end lost 4 bases, the J end lost 0 bases, and 15 bases lay between the germline ends. The CDR3 nucleotides are TGTGCCAGCAGTTACTCGCCATACGGGTCGAACACCGGGGAGCTGTTTTTT. This translates into CASSYSPYGSNTGELFF.

This clonotype was counted ten times or more. The rearrangement uses TRBV20-1 and TRBJ2-3, with D tentatively TRBD2 (6 bases). CDR1 DFQATT and CDR2 SNEGSKA come from the germline V gene (reference sequence). The CDR3 is 15 amino acids. V lost 0 bases and J 7 bases, leaving 17 bases between the germline ends. The CDR3 loop is CSARDFGGTINTQYF. The CDR3 DNA follows: TGCAGTGCTAGAGATTTCGGCGGGACGATCAATACGCAGTATTTT.

This clonotype was seen many times. The CDR3 loop reads CASSLAGDNSPLHF. The CDR3 DNA is TGTGCCAGCAGCTTAGCCGGGGACAATTCACCCCTCCACTTT. This rearrangement joins TRBV7-2 to TRBJ1-6; perhaps TRBD1 as D (5 bases). Germline CDR1 SGHTA, CDR2 FQGNSA. The CDR3 is 14 amino acids. The V end lost 0 bases, the J end lost 7 bases, and 7 bases lay between the germline ends. The full variable domain, with the rest looked up from reference TRBV7-2 and TRBJ1-6, is GAGVSQSPSNKVTEKGKDVELRCDPISGHTALYWYRQSLGQGLEFLIYFQGNSAPDKSGLPSDRFSAERTGGSVSTLTIQRTQQEDSAVYLCASSLAGDNSPLHFGNGTRLTVT.

This clonotype was seen repeatedly, ten times or more. V gene TRBV4-1 combines with J gene TRBJ2-2; D remains ambiguous. Germline-derived CDR1 and CDR2 are MGHRA and YSYEKL. V was trimmed by 0 bases and J by 4 bases, leaving 12 bases between them. This CDR3 spans 16 amino acids. DNA for the CDR3: TGCGCCAGCAGCCAAGAATCTGTTCAGGTCACCGGGGAGCTGTTTTTT. Translation gives CASSQESVQVTGELFF.

In this sample, this clonotype turned up many times. The gene calls are TRBV7-2 and TRBJ2-2; perhaps TRBD1 as D (5 bases). Germline values: CDR1 SGHTA, CDR2 FQGNSA. V gave up 0 bases and J gave up 4 bases, with 6 bases separating them. The length of the CDR3 is 14 residues. CDR3 region: CASSLARATGELFF. CDR3 nucleotides: TGTGCCAGCAGCTTAGCCAGGGCCACCGGGGAGCTGTTTTTT.

This clonotype was counted many times. The chain joins TRBV27 to TRBJ2-5; tentative D call: TRBD2 (6 bases). The CDR3 has 15 residues. Trimming removed 5 bases at V and 1 base at J, with 14 bases between. CDR1 is MNHEY and CDR2 is SMNVEV in the germline V gene (reference sequence). The CDR3 is CASSPRRGPQETQYF. The CDR3 DNA sequence: TGTGCCAGCAGTCCCCGGCGGGGACCCCAAGAGACCCAGTACTTC.

This clonotype was counted ten times or more. The gene calls are TRBV24-1 and TRBJ2-5, with 9 bases matching TRBD1. The V segment lost 4 bases and the J segment 4 bases; nucleotides outside the gene matches: 9. CDR3 size: 16 residues. Germline lookup yields CDR1 KGHDR and CDR2 SFDVKD. The CDR3 spells CATSDPGQGGPETQYF. Here the CDR3 DNA reads TGTGCCACCAGTGACCCGGGACAGGGAGGTCCAGAGACCCAGTACTTC.

This clonotype was detected many times. The chain is built from TRBV4-2 and TRBJ2-1; D remains unclear. The CDR3 totals 12 residues. Trimming removed 0 bases at V and 5 bases at J, with 2 bases between. Germline CDR1 is LGHNA and CDR2 is YNFKEQ. CDR3 protein: CASSQDHNEQFF. The CDR3 coding sequence is TGTGCCAGCAGCCAAGATCACAATGAGCAGTTCTTC.

This clonotype was counted ten times or more. The chain joins TRBV25-1 to TRBJ2-7, with D possibly TRBD1 on 5 matching bases. With 3 bases removed from V and 1 base from J, the gap between germline ends came to 13 bases. Per the germline V gene, CDR1 is MGHDK and CDR2 is SYGVNS. The CDR3 is 15 residues long. The CDR3 loop is CASSDLGASSYEQYF. CDR3 coding DNA: TGTGCCAGCAGTGATTTAGGGGCGTCGTCCTACGAGCAGTACTTC.

This clonotype was recorded many times. The chain employs TRBV5-1 and TRBJ2-4; D may correspond to TRBD1 or TRBD2 (5 bases each). This CDR3 has 13 amino acids. The V end was cut by 3 bases, the J end by 7 bases, with 11 bases between. Germline V lookup: CDR1 SGHRS, CDR2 YFSETQ. The CDR3 is CASSWDGGNIQYF. The DNA for the CDR3 is TGCGCCAGCAGCTGGGACGGTGGGAACATTCAGTACTTC.

This clonotype appeared many times. The chain has TRBV10-3 and TRBJ2-3, with TRBD2 identical over 9 bases. V lost 6 bases and J lost 0; bases outside the gene matches: 4. Germline lookup yields CDR1 ENHRY and CDR2 SYGVKD. The CDR3 sequence is 15 residues long. The CDR3 region is CAIRMTSGSTDTQYF. The CDR3 nucleotides are TGTGCCATCAGGATGACTAGCGGAAGCACAGATACGCAGTATTTT.

This clonotype has a count of ten or more. The V and J genes are TRBV11-2 and TRBJ2-1, with 10 bases lining up with TRBD2. The CDR3 loop spans 14 amino acids. The junction had 5 bases not matched to a gene; V was cut back by 5 bases and J by 7 bases. CDR1 and CDR2 from the germline V gene are SGHAT and FQNNGV. CDR3: CASSLAGERNEQFF. In DNA form, the CDR3 reads TGTGCCAGCAGCCTAGCGGGAGAGCGGAATGAGCAGTTCTTC.

This clonotype showed up many times. The CDR3 sequence is CASSSSDRGAYGYTF. CDR3 in DNA: TGTGCCAGCAGTTCCTCCGACAGAGGGGCCTATGGCTACACCTTC. The genes are TRBV6-5 and TRBJ1-2; D perhaps matches TRBD1 (5 bases). V gave up 4 bases and J gave up 4 bases, with 16 bases separating them. This CDR3 contains 15 residues. The germline V gene has CDR1 MNHEY and CDR2 SVGAGI.

In this sample, this clonotype turned up many times. The V gene is TRBV4-2, the J gene TRBJ2-5, with 10 bases identical to TRBD2. V shed 0 bases and J 5 bases; nucleotides not matched to a gene: 12. The CDR3 runs 18 residues. CDR1 and CDR2 from the germline V gene are LGHNA and YNFKEQ. The CDR3 DNA reads TGTGCCAGCAGCCAAGAGCTTAGCGGGAGGAATCGAATGGAGACCCAGTACTTC. Its translation: CASSQELSGRNRMETQYF.

This clonotype was observed at least ten times. The rearrangement uses TRBV6-5 and TRBJ2-3; no reliable D call. Trimming cost V 6 bases and J 2 bases, with 3 bases left between them. Germline V gives CDR1 MNHEY, CDR2 SVGAGI. This CDR3 is 11 amino acids long. In DNA, the CDR3 is TGTGCCAGCAGCCACACAGATACGCAGTATTTT. This translates into CASSHTDTQYF.

This clonotype has at least ten counts. The rearrangement joins TRBV7-8 to TRBJ1-2; possibly TRBD1 for D (5 bases). CDR1 SGHVS and CDR2 FQNEAQ come from the germline V gene. The CDR3 is 17 amino acids. V was trimmed by 0 bases and J by 4 bases, leaving 18 bases between them. The CDR3 sequence is CASSLASRLDGGYGYTF. For the CDR3, the DNA is TGTGCCAGCAGCTTAGCGTCGCGTTTAGACGGGGGCTATGGCTACACCTTC.